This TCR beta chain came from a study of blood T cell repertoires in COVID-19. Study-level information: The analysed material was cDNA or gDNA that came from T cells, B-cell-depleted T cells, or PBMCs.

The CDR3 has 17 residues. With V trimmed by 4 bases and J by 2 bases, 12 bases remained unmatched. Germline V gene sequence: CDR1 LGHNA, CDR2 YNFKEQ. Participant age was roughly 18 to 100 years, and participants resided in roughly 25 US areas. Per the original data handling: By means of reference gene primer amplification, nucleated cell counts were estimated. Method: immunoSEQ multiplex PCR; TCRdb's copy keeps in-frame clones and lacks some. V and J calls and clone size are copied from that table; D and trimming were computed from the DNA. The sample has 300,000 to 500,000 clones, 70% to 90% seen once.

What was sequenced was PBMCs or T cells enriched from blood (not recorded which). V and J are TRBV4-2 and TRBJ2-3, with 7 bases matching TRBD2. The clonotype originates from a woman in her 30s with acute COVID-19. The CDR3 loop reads CASSRSPSGDITDTQYF. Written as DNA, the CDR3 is TGTGCCAGCAGCCGATCCCCTAGCGGAGATATCACAGATACGCAGTATTTT.